The rows below give T cell receptor beta chains drawn from one sample of a study of T cell responses to AZD1222 COVID-19 vaccine. Using immunoSEQ multiplex PCR, the repertoire was profiled, and TCRdb retains in-frame clones only, with some absent. The repertoire has approximately 130,000 clones, roughly 85% of them found once; the top ten carry over 8%. The specimen comprised peripheral blood, sampled on day 0 of AZD1222 vaccination. The receptors shown here come from an adult in good health. CDR3s leave out the opening cysteine and the closing phenylalanine or tryptophan. D genes are given only for firm matches.

V gene: TRBV3-1/TRBV3-2; D gene: TRBD1; J gene: TRBJ1-1; CDR3 protein: ASSQPGGGTEAF
V gene: TRBV6-5; D gene: NA; J gene: TRBJ1-2; CDR3 protein: ASKQDPYFYGYT
V gene: TRBV11-2; D gene: NA; J gene: TRBJ2-4; CDR3 protein: ASSLEPGIQY
V gene: TRBV19; D gene: NA; J gene: TRBJ1-1; CDR3 protein: ASTPHLTRANTEAF
V gene: TRBV28; D gene: TRBD2; J gene: TRBJ2-7; CDR3 protein: ASRFSGGSGTYEQY
V gene: TRBV3-1/TRBV3-2; D gene: TRBD1; J gene: TRBJ2-7; CDR3 protein: ASSLGTAISEQY
V gene: TRBV5-5; D gene: NA; J gene: TRBJ2-7; CDR3 protein: ASSLEIYEQY
V gene: TRBV6-2/TRBV6-3; D gene: NA; J gene: TRBJ2-7; CDR3 protein: ASSYLSSSYEQY
V gene: TRBV28; D gene: NA; J gene: TRBJ2-3; CDR3 protein: ASSYDRTQY
V gene: TRBV6-4; D gene: NA; J gene: TRBJ1-5; CDR3 protein: ASSDPTEFNQPQH
V gene: TRBV9; D gene: TRBD1; J gene: TRBJ1-1; CDR3 protein: ASSAPRDRGALNTEAF
V gene: TRBV3-1/TRBV3-2; D gene: NA; J gene: TRBJ1-2; CDR3 protein: ASSPTGDHGYT
V gene: TRBV25-1; D gene: TRBD2; J gene: TRBJ2-5; CDR3 protein: ASQRTSSQETQY
V gene: TRBV15; D gene: NA; J gene: TRBJ1-1; CDR3 protein: ATSRQGGDTEAF
V gene: TRBV19; D gene: NA; J gene: TRBJ2-3; CDR3 protein: ASSPRTSTDTQY
V gene: TRBV6-1; D gene: NA; J gene: TRBJ1-5; CDR3 protein: ASSEGTENQPQH
V gene: TRBV5-8; D gene: NA; J gene: TRBJ2-1; CDR3 protein: ASTVISESSYNEQF
V gene: TRBV10-3; D gene: TRBD1; J gene: TRBJ1-2; CDR3 protein: AIWGGQGIPNYGYT
V gene: TRBV30; D gene: NA; J gene: TRBJ1-5; CDR3 protein: AWSVSGRSNQPQH
V gene: TRBV19; D gene: NA; J gene: TRBJ2-2; CDR3 protein: ASSIIGTNTGELF
V gene: TRBV29-1; D gene: NA; J gene: TRBJ1-2; CDR3 protein: SVEDLGGVRYGYT
V gene: TRBV12-3/TRBV12-4; D gene: NA; J gene: TRBJ1-1; CDR3 protein: ASSLEGAEAF
V gene: TRBV7-9; D gene: NA; J gene: TRBJ1-1; CDR3 protein: ASTTRGRMGNTEAF
V gene: TRBV9; D gene: NA; J gene: TRBJ2-7; CDR3 protein: ASSPQPGLSYEQY
V gene: TRBV13; D gene: NA; J gene: TRBJ1-1; CDR3 protein: ASSLGPRATEAF
V gene: TRBV20-1; D gene: TRBD2; J gene: TRBJ2-7; CDR3 protein: SASSLLASSYEQY
V gene: TRBV5-1; D gene: NA; J gene: TRBJ1-3; CDR3 protein: ASSSVGVSSGNTIY
V gene: TRBV24-1; D gene: NA; J gene: TRBJ2-3; CDR3 protein: ATSDNGRVSNTDTQY
V gene: TRBV7-3; D gene: NA; J gene: TRBJ2-1; CDR3 protein: ASSRQGSSEYNEQF
V gene: TRBV6-5; D gene: TRBD1; J gene: TRBJ1-5; CDR3 protein: ASSRGQGKGPQH